This T cell receptor (beta chain) was sequenced in a study of blood T cell repertoires in COVID-19. The CDR3 has 22 amino acids. Looked up from germline, CDR1 is SNHLY and CDR2 is FYNNEI. Losses at the gene ends were 6 bases for V and 0 bases for J; bases not matched to a gene: 21. Repertoires were generated with immunoSEQ multiplex PCR, while TCRdb's copy carries only in-frame clones and drops some. The sample carries about 140,000 clones, approximately 86% recorded once. The chain has TRBV2 and TRBJ1-5; 12 bases fit TRBD1. Sequenced sample: peripheral blood. This sequence originates from a woman aged 60-75 years with acute or convalescent COVID-19. The CDR3 region is CASRSLTTPGQGAPGSNQPQHF. In DNA form, the CDR3 reads TGTGCCAGCAGGTCTCTTACGACTCCGGGACAGGGGGCCCCCGGTAGCAATCAGCCCCAGCATTTT.